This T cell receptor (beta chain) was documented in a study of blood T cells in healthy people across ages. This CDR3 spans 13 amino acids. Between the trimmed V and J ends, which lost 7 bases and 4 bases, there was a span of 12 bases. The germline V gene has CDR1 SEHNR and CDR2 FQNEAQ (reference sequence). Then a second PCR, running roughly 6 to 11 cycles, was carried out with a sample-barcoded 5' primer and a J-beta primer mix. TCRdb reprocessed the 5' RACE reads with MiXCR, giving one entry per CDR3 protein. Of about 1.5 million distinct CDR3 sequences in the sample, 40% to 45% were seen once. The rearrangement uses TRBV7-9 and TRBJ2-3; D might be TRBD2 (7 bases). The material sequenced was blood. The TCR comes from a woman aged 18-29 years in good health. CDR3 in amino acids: CASNGGGADTQYF. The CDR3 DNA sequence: TGTGCCAGCAACGGCGGGGGCGCAGATACGCAGTATTTT.